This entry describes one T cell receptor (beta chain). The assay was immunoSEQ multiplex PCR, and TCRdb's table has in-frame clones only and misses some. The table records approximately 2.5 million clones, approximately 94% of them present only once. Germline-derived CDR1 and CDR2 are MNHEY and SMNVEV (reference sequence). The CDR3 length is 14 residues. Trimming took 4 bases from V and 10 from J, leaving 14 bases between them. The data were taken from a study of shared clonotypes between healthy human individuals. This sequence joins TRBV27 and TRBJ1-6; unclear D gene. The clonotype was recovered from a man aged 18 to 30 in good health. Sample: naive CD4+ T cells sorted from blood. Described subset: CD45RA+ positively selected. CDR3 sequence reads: CASSSNLIGSPLHF. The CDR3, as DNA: TGTGCCAGCAGTTCTAATCTAATAGGGTCACCCCTCCACTTT.